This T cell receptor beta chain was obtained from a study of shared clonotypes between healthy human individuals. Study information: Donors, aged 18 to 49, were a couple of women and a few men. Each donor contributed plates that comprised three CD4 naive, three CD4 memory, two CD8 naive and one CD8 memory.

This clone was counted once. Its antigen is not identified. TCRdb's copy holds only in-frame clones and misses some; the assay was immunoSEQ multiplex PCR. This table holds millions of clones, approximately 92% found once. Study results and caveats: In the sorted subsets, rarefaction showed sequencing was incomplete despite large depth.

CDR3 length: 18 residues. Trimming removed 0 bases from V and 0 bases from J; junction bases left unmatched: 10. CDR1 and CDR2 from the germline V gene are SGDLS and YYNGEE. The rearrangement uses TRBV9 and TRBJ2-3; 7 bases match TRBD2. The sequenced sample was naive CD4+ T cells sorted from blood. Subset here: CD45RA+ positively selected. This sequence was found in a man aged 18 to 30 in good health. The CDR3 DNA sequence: TGTGCCAGCAGCGTAGGCGGGCGGGGGAGTTCTAGCACAGATACGCAGTATTTT. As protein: CASSVGGRGSSSTDTQYF.